This T cell receptor (beta chain) was found in a study of blood T cell repertoires in COVID-19. The CDR3 runs to 17 residues. CDR1 is MNHEY, CDR2 SMNVEV, per germline (reference sequence). Trimming took 0 bases from V and 0 from J, leaving 12 bases between them. The table came from immunoSEQ multiplex PCR; TCRdb's copy has only in-frame clones and leaves some out. The repertoire holds tens of thousands of clones, just over 85% seen once, with approximately 3% in the top ten. Specimen: peripheral blood. The J gene is TRBJ2-1, the V gene TRBV27; unclear D gene. The clonotype comes from a man over 45 with active COVID-19. In DNA form, the CDR3 reads TGTGCCAGCAGTTTATCTGGGCCCGCAAGCTCCTACAATGAGCAGTTCTTC. The encoded protein is CASSLSGPASSYNEQFF.